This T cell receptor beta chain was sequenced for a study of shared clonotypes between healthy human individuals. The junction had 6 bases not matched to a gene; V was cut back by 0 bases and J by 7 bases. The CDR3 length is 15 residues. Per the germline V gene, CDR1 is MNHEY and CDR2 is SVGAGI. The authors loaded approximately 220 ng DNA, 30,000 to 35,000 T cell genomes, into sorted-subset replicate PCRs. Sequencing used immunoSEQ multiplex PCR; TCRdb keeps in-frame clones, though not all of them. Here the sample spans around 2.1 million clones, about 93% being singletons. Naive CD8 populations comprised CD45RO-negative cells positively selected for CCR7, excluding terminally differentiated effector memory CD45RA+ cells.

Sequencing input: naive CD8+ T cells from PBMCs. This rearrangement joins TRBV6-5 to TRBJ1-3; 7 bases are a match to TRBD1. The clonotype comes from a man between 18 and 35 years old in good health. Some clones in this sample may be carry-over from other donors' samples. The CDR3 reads CASSYSKPGGNTIYF. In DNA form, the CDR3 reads TGTGCCAGCAGTTACTCGAAGCCAGGGGGGAACACCATATATTTT.